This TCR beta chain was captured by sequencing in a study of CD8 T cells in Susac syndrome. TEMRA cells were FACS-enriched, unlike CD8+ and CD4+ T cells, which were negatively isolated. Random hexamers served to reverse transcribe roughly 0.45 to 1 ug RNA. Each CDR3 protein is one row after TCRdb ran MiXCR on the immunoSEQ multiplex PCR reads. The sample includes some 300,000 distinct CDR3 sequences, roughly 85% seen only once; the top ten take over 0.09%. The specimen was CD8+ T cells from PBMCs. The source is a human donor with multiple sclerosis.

The CDR3 DNA is TGCGCCAGCAGCCAAGGACCCCGCTACGAGCAGTACTTC. Translating it yields CASSQGPRYEQYF. The rearrangement uses TRBV4-1 and TRBJ2-7; D ambiguous. The CDR3 sequence is 13 residues long. With 1 base removed from V and 3 bases from J, the gap between germline ends came to 7 bases. Germline values: CDR1 MGHRA, CDR2 YSYEKL.